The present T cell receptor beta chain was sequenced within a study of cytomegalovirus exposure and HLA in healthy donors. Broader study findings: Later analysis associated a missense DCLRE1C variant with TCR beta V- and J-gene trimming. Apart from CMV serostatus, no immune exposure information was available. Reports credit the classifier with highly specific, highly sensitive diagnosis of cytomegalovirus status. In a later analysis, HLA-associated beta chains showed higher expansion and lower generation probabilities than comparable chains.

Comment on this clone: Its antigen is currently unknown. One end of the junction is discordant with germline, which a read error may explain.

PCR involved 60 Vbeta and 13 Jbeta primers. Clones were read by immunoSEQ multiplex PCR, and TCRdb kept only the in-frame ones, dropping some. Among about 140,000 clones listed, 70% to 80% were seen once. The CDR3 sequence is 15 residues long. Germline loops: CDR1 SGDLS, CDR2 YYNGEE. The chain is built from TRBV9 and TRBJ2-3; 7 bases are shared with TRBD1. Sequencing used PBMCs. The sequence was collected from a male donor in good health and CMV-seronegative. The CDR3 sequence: CASSVLGQPTNTQYF. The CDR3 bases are TGTGCCAGCAGCGTCTTGGGACAGCCCACAAATACGCAGTATTTT.